This is a list of T cell receptor beta chains from one sample in a study of T-cell memory formation after mild COVID-19. TCRdb redid the calling of the 5' RACE reads with MiXCR, one entry per CDR3 protein. The sample records 350,000 to 500,000 distinct CDR3 sequences, 23% being singletons. Source material: PBMCs or a T cell subset sorted from them (not recorded which). The receptors stem from an adult woman who had mild COVID-19 (a few samples of this study predate the infection). Cell type and time point are not known. Each CDR3 is given with its conserved first and last residue. D genes are given only for firm matches. Only part of the rows carry a size: once, few, many, or a class if the clone is expanded.

d_call	v_call	j_call	clone_size	cdr3_nt	cdr3_aa
TRBD2	TRBV7-8	TRBJ2-7	-	TGTGCCAGCAGCTTAGAGGGAGCGGGAGATAACTACGAGCAGTACTTC	CASSLEGAGDNYEQYF
TRBD2	TRBV7-9	TRBJ2-5	few	TGTGCCAGCAGCTCCCTAGCGGAAGAGACCCAGTACTTC	CASSSLAEETQYF
TRBD1	TRBV12-3/TRBV12-4	TRBJ2-7	-	TGTGCCAGCAGTCCGGACAGGGTCCACGAGCAGTACTTC	CASSPDRVHEQYF
TRBD2	TRBV30	TRBJ2-1	-	TGTGCCTCCGGGTCGTCGAGGACTAGCGGGAGAAGCTACAATGAGCAGTTCTTC	CASGSSRTSGRSYNEQFF
-	TRBV28	TRBJ2-7	-	TGTGCCAGTACCGCACCTGGGGGGACCTACGAGCAGTACTTC	CASTAPGGTYEQYF
TRBD2	TRBV4-2	TRBJ2-7	-	TGTGCCAGCAGCCAAGATGGTAGCGGGAGGTCCTACGAGCAGTACTTC	CASSQDGSGRSYEQYF
TRBD2	TRBV6-5	TRBJ2-7	-	TGTGCCAGCAGTTACTCTGGGGGAGGGCCCTACGAGCAGTACTTC	CASSYSGGGPYEQYF
TRBD2	TRBV27	TRBJ2-7	-	TGTGCCAGCAGTACATTTCTCCGGGACTACCCCTACGAGCAGTACTTC	CASSTFLRDYPYEQYF
-	TRBV24-1	TRBJ2-1	-	TGTGCCACCAGTGATTATCCCGAGCTAGCGAGCAATGAGCAGTTCTTC	CATSDYPELASNEQFF
-	TRBV19	TRBJ2-7	-	TGTGCCAGTAGTATAGATCCGGTCCGCTCCTACGAGCAGTACTTC	CASSIDPVRSYEQYF
TRBD1	TRBV7-2	TRBJ2-1	-	TGTGCCAGCAGCTCGGACAGGGGTACGGTCAATGAGCAGTTCTTC	CASSSDRGTVNEQFF
-	TRBV12-3/TRBV12-4	TRBJ2-7	few	TGTGCCAGCAGCCGGGTGGCGGGGAACTCCTACGAGCAGTACTTC	CASSRVAGNSYEQYF
-	TRBV5-1	TRBJ2-5	few	TGCGCCAGCAGCCCTGGAGGGTACTTCGAAGAGACCCAGTACTTC	CASSPGGYFEETQYF
-	TRBV27	TRBJ2-3	-	TGTGCCAGCAGTTTACTGGCGGGGCCCTTGAATACGCAGTATTTT	CASSLLAGPLNTQYF
-	TRBV29-1	TRBJ1-1	-	TGCAGCGTTGAGGGTGGGGTAAACACTGAAGCTTTCTTT	CSVEGGVNTEAFF
-	TRBV7-6	TRBJ2-3	few	TGTGCCAGCAGCTTATTCGGCTCCTCCGCAGATACGCAGTATTTT	CASSLFGSSADTQYF
TRBD1	TRBV7-9	TRBJ1-1	-	TGTGCCAGCAGCATCACAGGGGGCGCGGGCACTGAAGCTTTCTTT	CASSITGGAGTEAFF
-	TRBV29-1	TRBJ2-7	few	TGCAGCGTCGTGGACTACGAAAGCTCCTACGAGCAGTACTTC	CSVVDYESSYEQYF
-	TRBV6-1	TRBJ2-2	few	TGTGCCAGCAGTGAATTGGGTAGGATCCGGGCCGGGGAGCTGTTTTTT	CASSELGRIRAGELFF
-	TRBV5-1	TRBJ1-1	few	TGCGCCAGCAGCGTTGGGACACCGAACACTGAAGCTTTCTTT	CASSVGTPNTEAFF
-	TRBV7-2	TRBJ2-3	few	TGTGCCAGCAGCTTAGGAGCTAGCTGGTTTGCAGATACGCAGTATTTT	CASSLGASWFADTQYF
-	TRBV5-1	TRBJ2-5	many	TGCGCCAGCAGCTTGAGGGCCGGAGAGACCCAGTACTTC	CASSLRAGETQYF
-	TRBV15	TRBJ1-1	-	TGTGCCACCAGCAGAGATTTAGGGCCTGAAGCTTTCTTT	CATSRDLGPEAFF
TRBD1	TRBV7-2	TRBJ2-3	few	TGTGCCAGCAGTCCGGCCGGGACAGCCAGCACAGATACGCAGTATTTT	CASSPAGTASTDTQYF
-	TRBV2	TRBJ1-4	-	TGTGCCAGCAGTGTCGTTGAAAAACTGTTTTTT	CASSVVEKLFF
TRBD2	TRBV29-1	TRBJ2-7	many	TGCAGCGCACTAGCGGGAGGCGCCGAGCAGTACTTC	CSALAGGAEQYF
TRBD1	TRBV11-2	TRBJ2-3	few	TGTGCCAGCAGCCCCCGGACAGGCGTTACCATTCGGGATACGCAGTATTTT	CASSPRTGVTIRDTQYF